These T cell receptor beta chains were read from a single sample in a study of T cells in narcolepsy. The table came from immunoSEQ multiplex PCR; TCRdb's copy has only in-frame clones and leaves some out. Of some 25,000 clones in the sample, approximately 85% were seen once. Source material: CD45RA- memory CD4+ T cells from PBMCs. These receptors came from a human donor with narcolepsy. The CDR3 runs from the conserved cysteine through the conserved F or W. D genes are given only for firm matches. The size field is filled for only some rows; it gives once, few, many or a size class.

J gene: TRBJ2-3
D gene: .
V gene: TRBV7-2
clone size: .
CDR3 protein: CASTKPDTDTQYF
CDR3 DNA: TGTGCCAGCACCAAGCCTGACACAGATACGCAGTATTTT

J gene: TRBJ2-2
D gene: TRBD2
V gene: TRBV4-2
clone size: .
CDR3 protein: CASSQERTSGIGEGGELFF
CDR3 DNA: TGTGCCAGCAGCCAAGAGCGTACTAGCGGGATAGGGGAGGGCGGGGAGCTGTTTTTT

J gene: TRBJ2-1
D gene: TRBD2
V gene: TRBV6-6
clone size: .
CDR3 protein: CASSLAGGVGNEQFF
CDR3 DNA: TGTGCCAGCAGTCTAGCGGGAGGGGTAGGCAATGAGCAGTTCTTC

J gene: TRBJ2-2
D gene: .
V gene: TRBV5-8
clone size: .
CDR3 protein: CASSLRTANTGELFF
CDR3 DNA: TGTGCCAGCAGCTTGAGGACAGCGAACACCGGGGAGCTGTTTTTT

J gene: TRBJ2-1
D gene: .
V gene: TRBV11-2
clone size: .
CDR3 protein: CASSLLAGLYNEQFF
CDR3 DNA: TGTGCCAGCAGCTTATTGGCGGGACTCTACAATGAGCAGTTCTTC

J gene: TRBJ2-1
D gene: TRBD1
V gene: TRBV7-2
clone size: .
CDR3 protein: CASSPETGTGDNEQFF
CDR3 DNA: TGTGCCAGCAGCCCAGAAACCGGGACAGGGGACAATGAGCAGTTCTTC

J gene: TRBJ1-1
D gene: TRBD1
V gene: TRBV18
clone size: .
CDR3 protein: CASSPTGTGGTEAFF
CDR3 DNA: TGTGCCAGCTCACCAACCGGGACAGGGGGCACTGAAGCTTTCTTT

J gene: TRBJ2-2
D gene: .
V gene: TRBV7-7
clone size: .
CDR3 protein: CASSLASGPPGELFF
CDR3 DNA: TGTGCCAGCAGCTTAGCGAGCGGGCCGCCCGGGGAGCTGTTTTTT

J gene: TRBJ1-3
D gene: .
V gene: TRBV9
clone size: .
CDR3 protein: CASSVGVVGSGVNTIYF
CDR3 DNA: TGTGCCAGCAGCGTAGGAGTCGTAGGGTCCGGGGTAAACACCATATATTTT

J gene: TRBJ2-5
D gene: .
V gene: TRBV30
clone size: .
CDR3 protein: CAWSPLAGLETQYF
CDR3 DNA: TGTGCCTGGAGTCCCCTAGCAGGTCTAGAGACCCAGTACTTC

J gene: TRBJ2-1
D gene: TRBD2
V gene: TRBV2
clone size: .
CDR3 protein: CASIRTSGSYGGQFF
CDR3 DNA: TGTGCCAGCATTAGGACTAGCGGGAGTTACGGTGGGCAGTTCTTC

J gene: TRBJ2-1
D gene: .
V gene: TRBV7-3
clone size: once
CDR3 protein: CASSFGQTSYNEQFF
CDR3 DNA: TGTGCCAGCAGCTTCGGACAAACTTCCTACAATGAGCAGTTCTTC

J gene: TRBJ2-7
D gene: TRBD2
V gene: TRBV5-1
clone size: .
CDR3 protein: CASRPLGLAQPGEQYF
CDR3 DNA: TGCGCCAGCAGACCCCTGGGACTAGCTCAACCCGGCGAGCAGTACTTC

J gene: TRBJ2-1
D gene: .
V gene: TRBV5-4
clone size: .
CDR3 protein: CASSLRTAYNEQFF
CDR3 DNA: TGTGCCAGCAGCTTGAGGACTGCCTACAATGAGCAGTTCTTC

J gene: TRBJ2-3
D gene: TRBD1
V gene: TRBV14
clone size: .
CDR3 protein: CASSQDRGLDTQYF
CDR3 DNA: TGTGCCAGCAGCCAAGACAGGGGGCTAGATACGCAGTATTTT

J gene: TRBJ2-7
D gene: TRBD2
V gene: TRBV7-8
clone size: .
CDR3 protein: CASSPRLAYEQYF
CDR3 DNA: TGTGCCAGCAGCCCTAGACTAGCATACGAGCAGTACTTC

J gene: TRBJ2-7
D gene: TRBD2
V gene: TRBV7-9
clone size: .
CDR3 protein: CASSWTSGNSYEQYF
CDR3 DNA: TGTGCCAGCAGCTGGACTAGCGGTAACTCCTACGAGCAGTACTTC

J gene: TRBJ2-3
D gene: TRBD2
V gene: TRBV5-1
clone size: .
CDR3 protein: CASSFRGGRVTDTQYF
CDR3 DNA: TGCGCCAGCAGCTTCAGAGGCGGGAGGGTTACAGATACGCAGTATTTT

J gene: TRBJ2-1
D gene: TRBD2
V gene: TRBV6-1
clone size: .
CDR3 protein: CASSVAGVGNEQFF
CDR3 DNA: TGTGCCAGCAGTGTCGCGGGAGTGGGGAATGAGCAGTTCTTC

J gene: TRBJ2-2
D gene: .
V gene: TRBV19
clone size: once
CDR3 protein: CASYRDVTGELFF
CDR3 DNA: TGTGCCAGTTACAGGGATGTGACCGGGGAGCTGTTTTTT

J gene: TRBJ1-1
D gene: TRBD1
V gene: TRBV28
clone size: .
CDR3 protein: CASSTRGLGAFF
CDR3 DNA: TGTGCCAGCAGTACGAGGGGGCTGGGAGCTTTCTTT

J gene: TRBJ2-1
D gene: TRBD2
V gene: TRBV29-1
clone size: .
CDR3 protein: CSVRPGLSFSLSSYNEQFF
CDR3 DNA: TGCAGCGTCCGGCCGGGACTATCCTTCTCTCTGAGCTCCTACAATGAGCAGTTCTTC

J gene: TRBJ2-6
D gene: .
V gene: TRBV27
clone size: few
CDR3 protein: CASGGGGGANVLTF
CDR3 DNA: TGTGCCAGCGGGGGGGGCGGTGGGGCCAACGTCCTGACTTTC

J gene: TRBJ2-3
D gene: TRBD1
V gene: TRBV6-1
clone size: .
CDR3 protein: CASSATGVGGDTQYF
CDR3 DNA: TGTGCCAGCAGCGCTACAGGGGTGGGCGGAGATACGCAGTATTTT